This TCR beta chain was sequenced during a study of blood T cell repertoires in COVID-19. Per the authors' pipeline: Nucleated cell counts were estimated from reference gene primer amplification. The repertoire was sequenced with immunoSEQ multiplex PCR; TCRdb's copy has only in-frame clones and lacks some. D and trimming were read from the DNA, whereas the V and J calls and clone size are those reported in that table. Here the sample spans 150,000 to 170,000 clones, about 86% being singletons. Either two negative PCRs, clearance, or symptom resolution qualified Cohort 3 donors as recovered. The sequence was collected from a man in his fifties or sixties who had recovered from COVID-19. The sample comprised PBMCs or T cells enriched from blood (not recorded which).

DNA of the CDR3: TGTGCCAGCAGCCAAGTTCCAGGGGTGACCGGGGAGCTGTTTTTT. This sequence encodes CASSQVPGVTGELFF. V gene TRBV14 combines with J gene TRBJ2-2; D perhaps matches TRBD1 (6 bases). This CDR3 is 15 amino acids long. Looked up from germline, CDR1 is SGHDN and CDR2 is FVKESK. Trimming removed 1 base from V and 5 bases from J, with 11 bases in between.